This is a list of T cell receptor beta chains from one sample in a study of blood T cell repertoires in COVID-19. Sequenced by immunoSEQ multiplex PCR; TCRdb stores in-frame clones only, minus some. In the table there are over 150,000 clones, more than 80% of which are singletons. Sample: PBMCs or T cells enriched from blood (not recorded which). Receptors originate from a man in his forties who had recovered from COVID-19. CDR3s include the opening cysteine and the closing phenylalanine or tryptophan. Part of the rows lack a size; the others show once, few, many or a class for expanded clones.

>TRBJ1-5|.|TRBV2
CASSEGRGGNQPQHF
>TRBJ1-5|.|TRBV19
CASRGSSSNQPQHF
>TRBJ1-2|.|TRBV9
CASRQGNYGYTF
>TRBJ2-4|.|TRBV3-1/TRBV3-2
CASSQELTGAVKNIQYF
>TRBJ2-5|.|TRBV6-2/TRBV6-3
CASSYSPLEAGGRRETQYF
>TRBJ2-5|.|TRBV28
CASSLVVGGRETQYF
>TRBJ2-1|.|TRBV7-3
CASSPTRTGVYEQFF
>TRBJ1-3|.|TRBV5-6
CASSFGGVGNTIYF
>TRBJ1-2|.|TRBV7-8
CASSLAQGFYGYTF
>TRBJ2-7|few|TRBV5-1
CASSLGQNSYEQYF
>TRBJ2-3|.|TRBV19
CASKASGGADTQYF
>TRBJ1-1|once|TRBV7-9
CASTPRGTNTEAFF
>TRBJ1-6|.|TRBV7-6
CASSPRAGSDSPLHF
>TRBJ2-2|.|TRBV13
CASSLWGSVNTGELFF
>TRBJ1-6|.|TRBV5-1
CASSLGTGSNNSPLHF
>TRBJ1-2|.|TRBV20-1
CSASPFTTGNYGYTF
>TRBJ1-4|few|TRBV5-1
CASSLGGRNEKLFF
>TRBJ2-7|.|TRBV5-6
CASPTGRTYEQYF
>TRBJ2-5|.|TRBV5-4
CASRRAGETQYF
>TRBJ1-4|.|TRBV30
CAWRDGGVSEKLFF
>TRBJ2-1|.|TRBV5-4
CASSFREIPYEQFF
>TRBJ2-3|.|TRBV15
CATSRDTHRDRGTDTQYF
>TRBJ2-2|.|TRBV7-3
CASSPTGGPLSNTGELFF
>TRBJ1-1|.|TRBV5-5
CASSAGLVEAFF